One sample yielded the 24 T cell receptor beta chains listed below, sequenced in a study of blood T cells in healthy people across ages. The second PCR ran roughly 6 to 11 cycles with a sample-barcoded 5' primer and J-beta primers. In TCRdb, the 5' RACE reads were re-called with MiXCR into one record per CDR3 protein. The sample has about 1.5 million distinct CDR3 sequences, roughly 43% seen once; the top ten hold about 3.8%. The sample comprised blood. These TCRs come from a woman aged 18-29 years in good health.

The V call is TRBV4-1, the J call TRBJ1-1; the D is unclear. V lost 1 base, J lost 11 bases, and 14 bases lay in between. CDR3 length: 13 residues. The germline CDR1 and CDR2 sequences are MGHRA and YSYEKL. The CDR3 nucleotides read TGCGCCAGCAGCCAAGGGCTAGGGATAAAGGCTTTCTTT. Translated: CASSQGLGIKAFF.

This clonotype was seen ten or more times. The V call is TRBV7-2, the J call TRBJ1-2; D perhaps matches TRBD1 (5 bases). Germline-derived CDR1 and CDR2 are SGHTA and FQGNSA. With 2 bases removed from V and 4 bases from J, the gap between germline ends came to 5 bases. The CDR3 runs to 12 residues. In nucleotides, the CDR3 is TGTGCCAGCAGCTTACAGGGCTATGGCTACACCTTC. This encodes CASSLQGYGYTF.

The chain combines TRBV27 with TRBJ2-7; tentative D call: TRBD1 (6 bases). CDR1 MNHEY and CDR2 SMNVEV come from the germline V gene (reference sequence). The CDR3 consists of 13 residues. Trimming stripped 4 bases from V and 7 bases from J, with 14 bases between. CDR3 amino acids: CASSWSGGNEQYF. CDR3 DNA sequence: TGTGCCAGCAGTTGGTCTGGGGGCAATGAGCAGTACTTC.

This chain connects TRBV12-3 or TRBV12-4 to TRBJ1-2; 8 nucleotides align to TRBD1. Unmatched junction bases numbered 5, after V lost 6 bases and J lost 2 bases. The CDR3 covers 14 residues. The CDR3 is CASRNRGGNYGYTF. As DNA, the CDR3 is TGTGCCAGCAGAAACAGGGGGGGGAACTATGGCTACACCTTC.

This clonotype has only a few counts. The chain has TRBV4-1 and TRBJ1-4; D is perhaps TRBD1 (6 bases). Trimming left V 1 base short and J 8 bases short, with 14 bases between. The CDR3 has 15 amino acids. Germline CDR1 is MGHRA and CDR2 is YSYEKL. CDR3 DNA sequence: TGCGCCAGCAGCCAAGTCCAGGGGCAAAGAGAAAAACTGTTTTTT. The encoded protein is CASSQVQGQREKLFF.

This clonotype has just a few counts. This sequence joins TRBV25-1 and TRBJ1-2; D uncertain. The V end was cut by 8 bases, the J end by 4 bases, with 26 bases between. The V gene's germline CDR1 is MGHDK and CDR2 SYGVNS. The CDR3 extends over 17 amino acids. The CDR3 sequence: CASLPVASRTFVYGYTF. CDR3 in DNA: TGTGCCAGCCTACCAGTAGCTTCCCGAACTTTTGTCTATGGCTACACCTTC.

This clonotype is a singleton in its sample. This chain links TRBV5-6 with TRBJ2-3, with D perhaps matching TRBD1 (6 bases). Trimming took off 7 bases at V and 4 bases at J, with 19 bases between the two ends. Germline CDR1 SGHDT, CDR2 YYEEEE. The CDR3 length is 15 residues. This CDR3 is CASGLGQLRSDTQYF. CDR3 in DNA: TGTGCCAGCGGGCTAGGACAGTTAAGGTCAGATACGCAGTATTTT.

The chain combines TRBV21-1 with TRBJ2-7; the D segment call TRBD1 is taken from the table without a DNA check. TRBV21-1 is classified as a pseudogene. The CDR3 contains 14 residues. The CDR3 spells CASSSGQGIHEQYF. The CDR3 DNA follows: TGTGCCAGCAGTTCGGGACAGGGGATCCACGAGCAGTACTTC.

This clonotype was observed a handful of times. This CDR3 is CATSPRLAVYNEQYF. In DNA form, the CDR3 reads TGTGCCACCAGCCCCAGACTAGCGGTCTACAATGAGCAGTACTTC. J is TRBJ2-5 and V is TRBV15; 9 bases agree with TRBD2. J was trimmed by 11 bases and V by 5 bases; bases with no gene match: 15. Per the germline V gene, CDR1 is LNHNV and CDR2 is YYDKDF (reference sequence). The CDR3 covers 15 residues.

In its sample, this clonotype was seen a few times. The chain recombines TRBV7-8 with TRBJ2-3; D assignment may be TRBD1 or TRBD2 (5 bases each). Germline V gene lookup returns CDR1 SGHVS and CDR2 FQNEAQ. The V and J ends lost 3 bases and 1 base respectively, with 17 bases between them. The CDR3 totals 17 residues. Here the CDR3 reads CASSFTLSRGRTDTQYF. The DNA of the CDR3 is TGTGCCAGCAGCTTCACTCTGTCTCGGGGACGCACAGATACGCAGTATTTT.

This clonotype was seen only once. The chain combines TRBV14 with TRBJ1-3; no definite D call. Trimming took 0 bases from V and 0 from J, leaving 15 bases between them. Per germline, CDR1 SGHDN and CDR2 FVKESK. The CDR3 has 18 residues. As DNA, the CDR3 is TGTGCCAGCAGCCAAGATCGATCGGAGATTTACTCTGGAAACACCATATATTTT. Translation: CASSQDRSEIYSGNTIYF.

The rearrangement uses TRBV5-1 and TRBJ1-1; tentatively, D is TRBD1 (5 bases). Germline CDR1 reads SGHRS; CDR2 reads YFSETQ. The CDR3 is made up of 17 amino acids. Trimming pared 0 bases from V and 1 base from J, leaving 16 bases between. The CDR3 nucleotides are TGCGCCAGCAGCTTGGACCCTGTAGGGGCGGAGAACACTGAAGCTTTCTTT. Amino acid sequence: CASSLDPVGAENTEAFF.

This clonotype has more than one count but fewer than ten. The chain links TRBV25-1 to TRBJ1-2; 7 bases line up with TRBD1. Germline loops: CDR1 MGHDK, CDR2 SYGVNS. This CDR3 region has 16 residues. The V gene end was trimmed by 2 bases and the J gene end by 5 bases; junction bases not matched to a gene: 11. The CDR3 nucleotides read TGTGCCAGCAGTGAAACCGTCACAGGGGCCGGATATGGCTACACCTTC. This codes for CASSETVTGAGYGYTF.

This chain connects TRBV11-2 to TRBJ2-3, with 7 bases aligning to TRBD1. The CDR3 totals 15 residues. V lost 5 bases to trimming and J lost 2 bases; unmatched junction nucleotides: 7. CDR1 and CDR2 (germline): SGHAT, FQNNGV. This CDR3 is CASSTSTGLTDTQYF. The CDR3 DNA follows: TGTGCCAGCAGCACTTCGACAGGGCTCACAGATACGCAGTATTTT.

V gene TRBV7-9 combines with J gene TRBJ1-4; D may be TRBD1 (5 bases). The V gene lost 5 bases and the J gene lost 6 bases, with 13 bases spanning the gap. The CDR3 loop spans 14 amino acids. Germline V gene lookup returns CDR1 SEHNR and CDR2 FQNEAQ (reference sequence). The chain's CDR3 is CASSPPGPHEKLFF. The CDR3 bases are TGTGCCAGCAGCCCGCCGGGACCTCATGAAAAACTGTTTTTT.

The rearrangement uses TRBV6-8 and TRBJ2-2; D perhaps matches TRBD2 (5 bases). CDR3 length: 16 amino acids. Germline V lookup: CDR1 MNHGY, CDR2 SAAAGT. V was pared by 7 bases and J by 1 base, with 16 bases between. CDR3 DNA sequence: TGTGCCAGCAACCTGAAGAAGCGGCAGAACACCGGGGAGCTGTTTTTT. This translates into CASNLKKRQNTGELFF.

This clonotype was detected a few times. The chain uses TRBV2 and TRBJ2-7; no definite D call. Trimming removed 1 base from V and 7 bases from J, with 11 bases in between. Germline-derived CDR1 and CDR2 are SNHLY and FYNNEI. There are 13 residues in the CDR3. The CDR3 here is CASSEGTVYEQYF. In nucleotides, the CDR3 is TGTGCCAGCAGTGAAGGGACCGTCTATGAGCAGTACTTC. The variable domain in full, completed from reference TRBV2 and TRBJ2-7, reads EPEVTQTPSHQVTQMGQEVILRCVPISNHLYFYWYRQILGQKVEFLVSFYNNEISEKSEIFDDQFSVERPDGSNFTLKIRSTKLEDSAMYFCASSEGTVYEQYFGPGTRLTVT.

The chain couples TRBV20-1 to TRBJ2-3; D is perhaps TRBD2 (6 bases). The CDR3 is 14 amino acids. V was cut by 0 bases and J by 4 bases, with 11 bases left in between. Germline CDR1 and CDR2: DFQATT and SNEGSKA (reference sequence). CDR3 sequence reads: CSARDGGSADTQYF. The CDR3, as DNA: TGCAGTGCTAGAGACGGGGGTTCCGCAGATACGCAGTATTTT.

The chain combines TRBV7-6 with TRBJ2-7; 7 nucleotides agree with TRBD1. The CDR3 contains 15 residues. Germline CDR1 and CDR2: SGHVS and FNYEAQ. V shed 2 bases and J 3 bases; nucleotides not matched to a gene: 7. CDR3 sequence (DNA): TGTGCCAGCAGCTTATTAGGCGGACAGGACTACGAGCAGTACTTC. This codes for CASSLLGGQDYEQYF.

This clonotype has just a few counts. The V gene is TRBV20-1, the J gene TRBJ2-1, with no clear D. Looked up from germline, CDR1 is DFQATT and CDR2 is SNEGSKA (reference sequence). The V end lost 0 bases, the J end lost 5 bases, and 14 bases lay between the germline ends. This CDR3 is 15 amino acids long. CDR3 residues: CSARDHIPFDNEQFF. In DNA form, the CDR3 reads TGCAGTGCTAGAGATCACATTCCTTTTGACAATGAGCAGTTCTTC.

This chain uses TRBV28 with TRBJ2-7, with no clear D. The V gene lost 7 bases and the J gene lost 3 bases, with 7 bases spanning the gap. There are 11 residues in the CDR3. Per the germline V gene, CDR1 is MDHEN and CDR2 is SYDVKM. The CDR3 here is CASMGNYEQYF. CDR3 DNA: TGTGCCAGCATGGGGAACTACGAGCAGTACTTC.

This rearrangement joins TRBV12-3 or TRBV12-4 to TRBJ2-1; 7 positions agree with TRBD1. The V segment lost 5 bases and the J segment 6 bases; nucleotides outside the gene matches: 22. The CDR3 contains 19 residues. The CDR3 DNA reads TGTGCCAGCAGTCCACCGGGACATTGGGGTAACTACAGGGGCAATGAGCAGTTCTTC. Its protein is CASSPPGHWGNYRGNEQFF.

The chain joins TRBV3-1 to TRBJ2-5; D possibly corresponds to TRBD1 (6 bases). Germline CDR1 reads LGHDT; CDR2 reads YNNKEL (reference sequence). V lost 0 bases to trimming and J lost 13 bases, with 18 bases between them. The CDR3 has 14 amino acids. The CDR3 loop is CASSQEGALARPYF. The CDR3 DNA sequence: TGTGCCAGCAGCCAAGAGGGGGCACTCGCCCGTCCGTACTTC.

This clonotype was counted a few times. The chain has TRBV11-2 and TRBJ2-1, with D possibly TRBD1 on 6 matching bases. Germline V gene sequence: CDR1 SGHAT, CDR2 FQNNGV. Trimming removed 5 bases at V and 4 bases at J, with 15 bases between. The CDR3 is made up of 15 amino acids. CDR3 bases: TGTGCCAGCAGCCGGGTCCGGGACAAATACAATGAGCAGTTCTTC. Translating it yields CASSRVRDKYNEQFF.